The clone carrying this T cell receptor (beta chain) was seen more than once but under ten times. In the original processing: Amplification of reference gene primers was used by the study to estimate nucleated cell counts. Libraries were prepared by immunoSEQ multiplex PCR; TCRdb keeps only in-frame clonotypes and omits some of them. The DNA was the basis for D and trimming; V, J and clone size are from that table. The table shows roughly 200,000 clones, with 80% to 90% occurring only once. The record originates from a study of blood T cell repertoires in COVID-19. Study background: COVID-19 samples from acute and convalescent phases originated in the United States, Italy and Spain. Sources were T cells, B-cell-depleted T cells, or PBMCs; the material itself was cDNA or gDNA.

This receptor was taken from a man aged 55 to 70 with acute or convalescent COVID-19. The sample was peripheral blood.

CDR3 in amino acids: CASSISQGARLAEAFF. The CDR3 bases are TGTGCCAGTAGTATCTCCCAGGGGGCGAGACTTGCTGAAGCTTTCTTT. V usage is TRBV19 and J usage is TRBJ1-1; TRBD1 aligns across 8 bases. This CDR3 comprises 16 residues. V lost 3 bases, J lost 6 bases, and 12 bases stayed unmatched. Germline loops: CDR1 LNHDA, CDR2 SQIVND (reference sequence). Filled out from reference TRBV19 and TRBJ1-1, the complete variable domain reads DGGITQSPKYLFRKEGQNVTLSCEQNLNHDAMYWYRQDPGQGLRLIYYSQIVNDFQKGDIAEGYSVSREKKESFPLTVTSAQKNPTAFYLCASSISQGARLAEAFFGQGTRLTVV.